The 25 T cell receptor beta chains presented below share a single source sample, sequenced in a study of identical twins. TCRdb re-analysed the 5' RACE reads in MiXCR, keeping a single row per CDR3 protein. Among 1.5 million to 2 million distinct CDR3 sequences listed, under 35% were seen once. What was sequenced was cord blood. The receptor set was obtained from a newborn girl in good health.

This chain links TRBV3-1 with TRBJ2-1; 7 positions match TRBD2. Germline lookup yields CDR1 LGHDT and CDR2 YNNKEL (reference sequence). After removal of 5 bases from V and 5 bases from J, the junction contained 12 bases not matched to a gene. CDR3 size: 16 residues. The CDR3 DNA reads as TGTGCCAGCAGCATAAGGCCTAGCGGAGAACACAATGAGCAGTTCTTC. Translating gives CASSIRPSGEHNEQFF.

This clonotype was observed many times. V gene TRBV3-1 combines with J gene TRBJ2-1; 8 bases map to TRBD2. Germline-derived CDR1 and CDR2 are LGHDT and YNNKEL (reference sequence). CDR3 size: 16 residues. V trimming: 3 bases; J trimming: 1 base; junction bases outside the gene matches: 5. Here the CDR3 DNA reads TGTGCCAGCAGCCAGCTTAGCGGGGTATCCTACAATGAGCAGTTCTTC. As protein: CASSQLSGVSYNEQFF.

J is TRBJ2-1 and V is TRBV3-1, with 9 bases lining up with TRBD2. The length of the CDR3 is 17 residues. Losses at the gene ends were 0 bases for V and 4 bases for J; bases not matched to a gene: 7. The germline CDR1 and CDR2 sequences are LGHDT and YNNKEL (reference sequence). CDR3 coding DNA: TGTGCCAGCAGCCAAGATAGCGGGGGAGTTAATTACAATGAGCAGTTCTTC. Its translation: CASSQDSGGVNYNEQFF.

This clonotype was seen many times. V gene TRBV6-6 combines with J gene TRBJ1-2; no definite D call. Germline V gives CDR1 MNHNY, CDR2 SVGAGI (reference sequence). The V end lost 5 bases, the J end lost 3 bases, and 7 bases lay between the germline ends. The CDR3 totals 12 residues. The CDR3 bases are TGTGCCAGCAGTATAGACTACTATGGCTACACCTTC. Translated, it gives CASSIDYYGYTF.

This clonotype was found a few times. V usage is TRBV6-5 and J usage is TRBJ2-7, with 8 bases fitting TRBD2. Germline assignment: CDR1 MNHEY and CDR2 SVGAGI. The CDR3 is 13 amino acids. Trimming cost V 5 bases and J 6 bases; bases outside gene matches: 6. This chain's CDR3 is CASSGSGTIEQYF. In nucleotides, the CDR3 is TGTGCCAGCAGTGGTAGCGGGACCATCGAGCAGTACTTC.

This clonotype has a handful of counts. Compared with germline, one end of the junction differs, possibly owing to a read error. The CDR3: CAVRAGASTEAFF. For the CDR3, the DNA is TGTGCCGTCAGGGCGGGGGCGAGCACTGAAGCTTTCTTT. The chain has TRBV10-3 and TRBJ1-1, with D possibly TRBD1 on 6 matching bases. This CDR3 is built from 13 residues. CDR1 ENHRY and CDR2 SYGVKD come from the germline V gene.

The chain carries TRBV25-1 and TRBJ2-5; TRBD1 might be the D (5 bases). Germline V gives CDR1 MGHDK, CDR2 SYGVNS. The CDR3 is 13 amino acids. V lost 8 bases and J lost 11, with 21 bases in between. The CDR3 DNA reads TGTGCCAGCCAAGACAGCTTCTACAATGAGCAGTACTTC. It encodes CASQDSFYNEQYF.

As DNA, the CDR3 is TGCAGTGCTAGAGAGGCTAGCCGGTATGATACGCAGTATTTT. Amino acid sequence: CSAREASRYDTQYF. The chain couples TRBV20-1 to TRBJ2-3; D is perhaps TRBD2 (5 bases). Germline V lookup: CDR1 DFQATT, CDR2 SNEGSKA (reference sequence). V was clipped by 0 bases and J by 6 bases, with 13 bases between them. The CDR3 has 14 residues.

Comments on this clonotype: This clone may be a read error of a much larger clone one base away. The rearrangement joins TRBV5-1 to TRBJ2-5; 9 bases are shared with TRBD2. Unmatched junction bases numbered 10, after V lost 2 bases and J lost 11 bases. CDR3 length: 14 residues. Per germline, CDR1 SGHRS and CDR2 YFSETQ. The DNA for the CDR3 is TGCGCCAGCAGCTTTCGCGGGACTAGCAATGAGCAGTACTTC. This encodes CASSFRGTSNEQYF.

The chain carries TRBV29-1 and TRBJ2-7; D is tentatively TRBD1 or TRBD2 (6 bases each). V lost 7 bases and J 0 bases, leaving 13 bases between the germline ends. The CDR3 has 13 residues. Germline CDR1 SQVTM, CDR2 ANQGSEA. The CDR3 is CSANKGGSYEQYF. As DNA, the CDR3 is TGCAGCGCTAACAAGGGGGGCTCCTACGAGCAGTACTTC.

This rearrangement joins TRBV21-1 to TRBJ2-1; TRBD2 was called by the table and not checked on the DNA. TRBV21-1 constitutes a pseudogene. This CDR3 has 16 amino acids. The CDR3 DNA sequence: TGTGCCGGTCCTTTTGGCTCTAGCGGGAGAACCAATGAGCAGTTCTTC. Protein: CAGPFGSSGRTNEQFF.

The V call is TRBV28, the J call TRBJ2-5; TRBD2 agrees at 14 bases. The CDR3 is made up of 18 amino acids. Germline CDR1 reads MDHEN; CDR2 reads SYDVKM. Trimming took 4 bases from V and 11 from J; bases not matched to a gene: 18. The CDR3 spells CASSYRLAGGRRYNEQYF. The DNA of the CDR3 is TGTGCCAGCAGTTACAGACTAGCGGGAGGGCGAAGGTACAATGAGCAGTACTTC.

This clonotype was seen many times. The V and J genes are TRBV10-3 and TRBJ1-2; D ambiguous. This CDR3 has 13 residues. Germline CDR1 reads ENHRY; CDR2 reads SYGVKD. Trimming cost V 5 bases and J 8 bases, with 15 bases left between them. DNA for the CDR3: TGTGCCATCAGTTCCCGGGCCGCTTGGGGCTACACCTTC. Translated: CAISSRAAWGYTF.

This clonotype has just a few counts. The J gene is TRBJ2-3, the V gene TRBV11-2; D is uncertain. V lost 3 bases to trimming and J lost 0 bases, with 10 bases between them. CDR1 and CDR2 (germline): SGHAT, FQNNGV. The CDR3 covers 15 residues. CDR3 in DNA: TGTGCCAGCAGCTTCATAGTATCTAGCACAGATACGCAGTATTTT. The encoded protein is CASSFIVSSTDTQYF.

The chain links TRBV7-9 to TRBJ2-3, with TRBD2 matching 10 bases. CDR3 length equals 17 residues. Per germline, CDR1 SEHNR and CDR2 FQNEAQ (reference sequence). V shed 4 bases and J 0 bases; nucleotides not matched to a gene: 7. The CDR3 reads CASSSSILAGSTDTQYF. The CDR3, as DNA: TGTGCCAGCAGCTCTTCAATACTAGCGGGAAGCACAGATACGCAGTATTTT. Full variable domain (outside the CDR3, taken from reference TRBV7-9 and TRBJ2-3): DTGVSQNPRHKITKRGQNVTFRCDPISEHNRLYWYRQTLGQGPEFLTYFQNEAQLEKSRLLSDRFSAERPKGSFSTLEIQRTEQGDSAMYLCASSSSILAGSTDTQYFGPGTRLTVL.

In its sample, this clonotype was seen a few times. This sequence joins TRBV10-3 and TRBJ2-2; 8 bases line up with TRBD2. Germline CDR1 is ENHRY and CDR2 is SYGVKD. There are 15 residues in the CDR3. V shed 5 bases and J 5 bases; nucleotides not matched to a gene: 7. This CDR3 is CAISPGVAGTGELFF. The CDR3 DNA reads as TGTGCCATCAGTCCCGGGGTAGCGGGAACCGGGGAGCTGTTTTTT.

The J gene is TRBJ1-1, the V gene TRBV18, with D possibly being TRBD1 (6 bases). The CDR3 has 14 amino acids. V was shortened by 1 base and J by 4 bases, with 10 bases between the two germline ends. Germline CDR1 and CDR2: KGHSH and LQKENI. The CDR3 nucleotides read TGTGCCAGCTCACCACAGGGGGTGCCCACTGAAGCTTTCTTT. It specifies CASSPQGVPTEAFF.

Only a few counts were recorded for this clonotype. This rearrangement joins TRBV27 to TRBJ2-3; D may be TRBD2 (5 bases). This CDR3 region has 17 residues. Germline CDR1 is MNHEY and CDR2 is SMNVEV (reference sequence). V lost 4 bases to trimming and J lost 4 bases, with 21 bases between them. CDR3 loop: CASSSLWELGVSDTQYF. The CDR3 nucleotides read TGTGCCAGCAGTTCCCTTTGGGAACTAGGTGTTTCAGATACGCAGTATTTT.

CDR3 bases: TGCAGTGCCCTTGTCGGTGCAGGGTTTATCGATCAGCCCCAGCATTTT. Residues: CSALVGAGFIDQPQHF. V gene TRBV20-1 combines with J gene TRBJ1-5; TRBD1 is a possible D gene (5 bases). V was pared by 6 bases and J by 5 bases, with 23 bases between. Germline CDR1 reads DFQATT; CDR2 reads SNEGSKA (reference sequence). There are 16 residues in the CDR3.

This clonotype was detected a few times. The genes are TRBV20-1 and TRBJ1-2; unclear D gene. V lost 0 bases, J lost 8 bases, and 7 bases lay in between. The CDR3 is made up of 11 amino acids. Germline loops: CDR1 DFQATT, CDR2 SNEGSKA (reference sequence). CDR3 region: CSARDEKGYTF. The CDR3 DNA reads as TGCAGTGCTAGAGATGAAAAGGGCTACACCTTC.

There are a few counts of this clonotype. The V call is TRBV27, the J call TRBJ2-7; the D is unclear. Germline CDR1 MNHEY, CDR2 SMNVEV (reference sequence). V shed 5 bases and J shed 6 bases, with 14 bases lying between them. The CDR3 loop spans 13 amino acids. In DNA form, the CDR3 reads TGTGCCAGCAGTCCCAATAACCTAGGCGAGCAGTACTTC. This sequence encodes CASSPNNLGEQYF.

V and J are TRBV7-2 and TRBJ2-7; weak D call: TRBD2 (5 bases). The germline CDR1 and CDR2 sequences are SGHTA and FQGNSA. V was pared by 1 base and J by 0 bases, with 10 bases between. The CDR3 covers 15 residues. The CDR3: CASSLETGVSYEQYF. The CDR3 region has the DNA TGTGCCAGCAGCTTAGAAACCGGGGTCTCCTACGAGCAGTACTTC.

The CDR3 DNA is TGCAGTGCTAACCCAGGACTAGCGGGATCTTACGAGCAGTACTTC. Protein sequence: CSANPGLAGSYEQYF. The chain has TRBV20-1 and TRBJ2-7; 12 nucleotides match TRBD2. Germline CDR1 and CDR2: DFQATT and SNEGSKA (reference sequence). The CDR3 totals 15 residues. Trimming cost V 4 bases and J 4 bases; bases outside gene matches: 8.

The J gene is TRBJ2-7, the V gene TRBV11-2; D is possibly TRBD1 (5 bases). This CDR3 comprises 13 residues. Germline loops: CDR1 SGHAT, CDR2 FQNNGV. The germline V and J ends were trimmed by 1 base and 7 bases, with 11 bases remaining between them. The CDR3 here is CASSLGGAREQYF. In DNA form, the CDR3 reads TGTGCCAGCAGCTTAGGGGGCGCACGGGAGCAGTACTTC.

The J gene is TRBJ1-2, the V gene TRBV27; no definite D call. V lost 3 bases and J 5 bases, leaving 10 bases between the germline ends. This CDR3 comprises 13 residues. Germline V gene sequence: CDR1 MNHEY, CDR2 SMNVEV (reference sequence). The CDR3 region is CASSFEVRYGYTF. The CDR3 coding sequence is TGTGCCAGCAGTTTTGAGGTTCGGTATGGCTACACCTTC.